This is a list of T cell receptor beta chains from one sample in a study of CD8 T cells in Susac syndrome. TCRdb passed the immunoSEQ multiplex PCR reads through MiXCR, listing each CDR3 protein once. Here the sample spans more than 200,000 distinct CDR3 sequences, approximately 94% being singletons. Input material: CD4+ T cells from PBMCs. The source is a human donor with Susac syndrome. Both conserved end residues are part of each CDR3. The order of the fields is CDR3 length, D gene, V gene, clone size, J gene, CDR3 DNA, CDR3 protein. D genes are given only for firm matches. Clone size, where shown, is once, few, many, or a class for clones that have expanded.

CDR3 length: 16; D gene: TRBD2; V gene: TRBV10-3; clone size: NA; J gene: TRBJ2-1; CDR3 DNA: TGTGCCATCAGTGAGTCGACGCCTAGCGGGGCAAATGAGCAGTTCTTC; CDR3 protein: CAISESTPSGANEQFF
CDR3 length: 14; D gene: NA; V gene: TRBV28; clone size: NA; J gene: TRBJ2-7; CDR3 DNA: TGTGCCAGCAGTTTTTCTGACTCCTCCTACGAGCAGTACTTC; CDR3 protein: CASSFSDSSYEQYF
CDR3 length: 13; D gene: NA; V gene: TRBV7-3; clone size: NA; J gene: TRBJ2-4; CDR3 DNA: TGTGCCAGCAGCTTAAACACGGGGAACATTCAGTACTTC; CDR3 protein: CASSLNTGNIQYF
CDR3 length: 16; D gene: TRBD2; V gene: TRBV20-1; clone size: NA; J gene: TRBJ2-1; CDR3 DNA: TGCAGTGCTAGAGATTTGGGACTAGCGGCTTACAATGAGCAGTTCTTC; CDR3 protein: CSARDLGLAAYNEQFF
CDR3 length: 14; D gene: NA; V gene: TRBV6-2/TRBV6-3; clone size: NA; J gene: TRBJ2-1; CDR3 DNA: TGTGCCAGCAGTTACTCTGGACTAAACAATGAGCAGTTCTTC; CDR3 protein: CASSYSGLNNEQFF
CDR3 length: 15; D gene: NA; V gene: TRBV2; clone size: NA; J gene: TRBJ2-7; CDR3 DNA: TGTGCCAGCAGTGTAAACGTCCTCCTCGGCGACGAGCAGTACTTC; CDR3 protein: CASSVNVLLGDEQYF
CDR3 length: 14; D gene: NA; V gene: TRBV2; clone size: once; J gene: TRBJ1-2; CDR3 DNA: TGTGCCAGCAGTGAAGCGCTGGGTGCCTATGGCTACACCTTC; CDR3 protein: CASSEALGAYGYTF
CDR3 length: 14; D gene: NA; V gene: TRBV6-6; clone size: NA; J gene: TRBJ2-7; CDR3 DNA: TGTGCCAGCAGTTACTCGGAGGGGGCCAACGAGCAGTACTTC; CDR3 protein: CASSYSEGANEQYF
CDR3 length: 16; D gene: TRBD2; V gene: TRBV3-1; clone size: once; J gene: TRBJ2-7; CDR3 DNA: TGTGCCAGCAGCCAAGATTTACTAGCGGGGATGTACGAGCAGTACTTC; CDR3 protein: CASSQDLLAGMYEQYF
CDR3 length: 16; D gene: NA; V gene: TRBV27; clone size: NA; J gene: TRBJ2-7; CDR3 DNA: TGTGCCAGCAGCCCGCCCGCCGGACCGATCTCCTACGAGCAGTACTTC; CDR3 protein: CASSPPAGPISYEQYF
CDR3 length: 14; D gene: NA; V gene: TRBV9; clone size: NA; J gene: TRBJ1-2; CDR3 DNA: TGTGCCAGCAGCCAAATAGGCGGCAACTATGGCTACACCTTC; CDR3 protein: CASSQIGGNYGYTF
CDR3 length: 16; D gene: NA; V gene: TRBV4-2; clone size: NA; J gene: TRBJ1-4; CDR3 DNA: TGTGCCAGCAGCCAAGCCGGACGGGCAACTAATGAAAAACTGTTTTTT; CDR3 protein: CASSQAGRATNEKLFF